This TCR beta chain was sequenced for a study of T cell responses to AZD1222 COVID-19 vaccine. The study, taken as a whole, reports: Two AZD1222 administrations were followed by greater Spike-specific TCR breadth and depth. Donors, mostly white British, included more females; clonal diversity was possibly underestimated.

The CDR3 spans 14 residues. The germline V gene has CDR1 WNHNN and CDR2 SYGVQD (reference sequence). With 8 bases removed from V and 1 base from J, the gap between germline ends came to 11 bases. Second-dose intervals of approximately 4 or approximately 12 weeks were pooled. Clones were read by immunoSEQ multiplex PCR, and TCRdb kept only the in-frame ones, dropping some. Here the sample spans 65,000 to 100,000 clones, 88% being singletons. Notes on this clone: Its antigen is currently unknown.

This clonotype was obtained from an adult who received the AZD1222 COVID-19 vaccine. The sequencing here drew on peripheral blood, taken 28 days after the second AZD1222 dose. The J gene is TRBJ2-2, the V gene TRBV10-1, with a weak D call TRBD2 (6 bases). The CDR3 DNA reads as TGCGCCAGCCGCGCGGGACGGAACACCGGGGAGCTGTTTTTT. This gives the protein CASRAGRNTGELFF.